This TCR beta chain originates from a study of early T cells in non-severe SARS-CoV-2 infection. The protocol attached unique molecular identifiers to individual cDNA molecules. TCRdb re-analysed the 5' RACE reads in MiXCR, keeping a single row per CDR3 protein. The repertoire holds approximately 69,000 distinct CDR3 sequences, over 10% seen once, with 5.7% in the top ten. This CDR3 comprises 14 residues. Germline V CDR1 and CDR2: SGHAT, FQNNGV. The V end lost 3 bases, the J end lost 0 bases, and 6 bases lay between the germline ends. The sequences come from whole blood, collected at baseline. The V and J genes are TRBV11-2 and TRBJ1-3; weak D call: TRBD1 (5 bases). The source of this sequence is an adult who was a healthcare worker with PCR-confirmed SARS-CoV-2 infection or an uninfected control (not recorded which). The CDR3 DNA is TGTGCCAGCAGCTTGACAGTCTCTGGAAACACCATATATTTT. Residues: CASSLTVSGNTIYF.